One T cell receptor (beta chain) is described in this entry. What it recognizes is unknown. Use of 60 Vbeta and 13 Jbeta primers characterized the PCR. Clones were read by immunoSEQ multiplex PCR, and TCRdb kept only the in-frame ones, dropping some. The repertoire has approximately 160,000 clones, approximately 80% of them found once; the top ten carry 1.5% to 2%. These data are taken from a study of cytomegalovirus exposure and HLA in healthy donors. Study-level findings and limits: HLA alleles were associated with around 17,000 TCR beta sequences in a later analysis at 0.05 false discovery rate. No immune exposure information besides CMV serostatus was available.

Looked up from germline, CDR1 is SQVTM and CDR2 is ANQGSEA. The CDR3 covers 13 residues. V lost 6 bases and J lost 0, with 9 bases in between. The TCR originated in a woman aged 30 to 39 in good health and CMV-seronegative. The sample comprised PBMCs. The chain has TRBV29-1 and TRBJ2-1, with a tentative D call TRBD2 (5 bases). Written as DNA, the CDR3 is TGCAGCGTAGGGAGAATCTCCTACAATGAGCAGTTCTTC. Translation: CSVGRISYNEQFF.